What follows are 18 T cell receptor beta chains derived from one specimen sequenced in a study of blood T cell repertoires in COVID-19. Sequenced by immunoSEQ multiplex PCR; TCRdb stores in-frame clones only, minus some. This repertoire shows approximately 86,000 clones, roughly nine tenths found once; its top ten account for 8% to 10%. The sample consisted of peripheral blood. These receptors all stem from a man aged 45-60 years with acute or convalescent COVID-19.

CDR3 amino acids: CASSLAQQSQETQYF. Written as DNA, the CDR3 is TGTGCCAGCAGCTTAGCGCAACAGAGCCAAGAGACCCAGTACTTC. V usage is TRBV7-9 and J usage is TRBJ2-5; D gene uncertain. The CDR3 totals 15 residues. V gave up 0 bases and J gave up 1 base, with 9 bases separating them. The germline CDR1 and CDR2 sequences are SEHNR and FQNEAQ (reference sequence).

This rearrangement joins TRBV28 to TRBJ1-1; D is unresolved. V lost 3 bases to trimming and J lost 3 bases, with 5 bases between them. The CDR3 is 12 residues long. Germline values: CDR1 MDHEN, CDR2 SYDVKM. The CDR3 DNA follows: TGTGCCAGCAGTTTTCAGGACACTGAAGCTTTCTTT. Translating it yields CASSFQDTEAFF.

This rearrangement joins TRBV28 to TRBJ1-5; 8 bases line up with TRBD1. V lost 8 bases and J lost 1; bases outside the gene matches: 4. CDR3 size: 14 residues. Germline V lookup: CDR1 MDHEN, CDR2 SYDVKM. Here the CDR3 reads CASYWTGSNQPQHF. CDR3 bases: TGTGCCAGCTACTGGACAGGGAGCAATCAGCCCCAGCATTTT. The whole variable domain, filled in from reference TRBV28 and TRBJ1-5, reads DVKVTQSSRYLVKRTGEKVFLECVQDMDHENMFWYRQDPGLGLRLIYFSYDVKMKEKGDIPEGYSVSREKKERFSLILESASTNQTSMYLCASYWTGSNQPQHFGDGTRLSIL.

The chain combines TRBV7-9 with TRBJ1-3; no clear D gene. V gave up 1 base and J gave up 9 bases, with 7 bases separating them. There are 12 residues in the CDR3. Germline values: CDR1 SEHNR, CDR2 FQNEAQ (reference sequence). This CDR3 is CASSLGEATIYF. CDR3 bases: TGTGCCAGCAGCTTAGGCGAAGCCACCATATATTTT. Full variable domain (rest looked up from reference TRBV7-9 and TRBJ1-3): DTGVSQNPRHKITKRGQNVTFRCDPISEHNRLYWYRQTLGQGPEFLTYFQNEAQLEKSRLLSDRFSAERPKGSFSTLEIQRTEQGDSAMYLCASSLGEATIYFGEGSWLTVV.

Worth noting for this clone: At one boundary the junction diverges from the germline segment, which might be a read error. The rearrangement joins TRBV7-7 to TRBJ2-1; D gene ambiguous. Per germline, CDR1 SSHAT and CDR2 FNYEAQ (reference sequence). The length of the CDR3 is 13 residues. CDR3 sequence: CASSIDTYNEQFF. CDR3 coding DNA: TGTGCTAGCAGCATAGACACCTACAATGAGCAGTTCTTC.

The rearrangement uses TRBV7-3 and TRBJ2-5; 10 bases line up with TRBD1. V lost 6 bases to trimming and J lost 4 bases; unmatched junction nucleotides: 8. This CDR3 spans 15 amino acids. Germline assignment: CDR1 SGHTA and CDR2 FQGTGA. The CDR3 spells CASSTGQGMRETQYF. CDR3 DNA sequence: TGTGCCAGCAGTACGGGACAGGGGATGAGAGAGACCCAGTACTTC.

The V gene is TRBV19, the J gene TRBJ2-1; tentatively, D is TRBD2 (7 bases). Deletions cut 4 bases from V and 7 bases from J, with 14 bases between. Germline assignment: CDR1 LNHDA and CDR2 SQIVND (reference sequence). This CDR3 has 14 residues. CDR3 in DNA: TGTGCCAGTAGTAACGGGGGGCAGAAGAATGAGCAGTTCTTC. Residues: CASSNGGQKNEQFF.

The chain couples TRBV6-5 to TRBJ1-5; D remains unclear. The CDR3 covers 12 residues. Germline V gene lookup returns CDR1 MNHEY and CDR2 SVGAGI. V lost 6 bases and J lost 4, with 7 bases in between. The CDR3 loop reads CASRRGNQPQHF. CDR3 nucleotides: TGTGCCAGCAGGAGAGGAAATCAGCCCCAGCATTTT.

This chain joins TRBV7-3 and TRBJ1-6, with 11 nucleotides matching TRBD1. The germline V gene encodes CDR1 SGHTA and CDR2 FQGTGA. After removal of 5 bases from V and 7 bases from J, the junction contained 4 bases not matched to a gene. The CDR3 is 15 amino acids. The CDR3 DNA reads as TGTGCCAGCAGCCCAGGGACAGGGGGAAATTCACCCCTCCACTTT. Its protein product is CASSPGTGGNSPLHF.

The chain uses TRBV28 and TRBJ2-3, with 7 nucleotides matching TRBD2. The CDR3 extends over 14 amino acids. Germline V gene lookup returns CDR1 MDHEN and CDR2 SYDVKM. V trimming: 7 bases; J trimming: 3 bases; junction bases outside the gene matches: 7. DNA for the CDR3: TGTGCCAGCATAGTGGGGGGGAAGACAGATACGCAGTATTTT. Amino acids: CASIVGGKTDTQYF.

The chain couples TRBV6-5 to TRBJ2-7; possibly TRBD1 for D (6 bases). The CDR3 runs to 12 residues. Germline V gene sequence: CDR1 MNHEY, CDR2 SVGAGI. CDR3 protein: CACRAPRGEQYV. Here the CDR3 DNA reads TGTGCCTGCAGGGCCCCCAGGGGAGAGCAGTACGTC.

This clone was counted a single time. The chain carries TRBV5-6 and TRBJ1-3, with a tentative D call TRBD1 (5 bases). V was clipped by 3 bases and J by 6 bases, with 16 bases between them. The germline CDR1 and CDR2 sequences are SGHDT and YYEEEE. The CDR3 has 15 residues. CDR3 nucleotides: TGTGCCAGCAGCTGGGGGGGAAGCAACCTAAACACCATATATTTT. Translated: CASSWGGSNLNTIYF.

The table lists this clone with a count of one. The CDR3 sequence: CASSLRAGGYLEAFF. CDR3 DNA sequence: TGTGCCAGCAGCTTGAGGGCAGGGGGCTACCTTGAAGCTTTCTTT. The chain recombines TRBV5-6 with TRBJ1-1; 8 bases map to TRBD1. The ends lost 1 base at V and 7 bases at J; junction bases unmatched: 9. The CDR3 covers 15 residues. Germline V gene lookup returns CDR1 SGHDT and CDR2 YYEEEE.

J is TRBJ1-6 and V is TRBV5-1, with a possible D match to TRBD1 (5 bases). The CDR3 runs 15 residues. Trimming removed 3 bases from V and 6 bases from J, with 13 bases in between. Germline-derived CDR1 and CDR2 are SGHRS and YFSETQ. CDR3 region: CASSSLGPGNSPLHF. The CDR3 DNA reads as TGCGCCAGCAGCTCGCTGGGGCCGGGTAATTCACCCCTCCACTTT.

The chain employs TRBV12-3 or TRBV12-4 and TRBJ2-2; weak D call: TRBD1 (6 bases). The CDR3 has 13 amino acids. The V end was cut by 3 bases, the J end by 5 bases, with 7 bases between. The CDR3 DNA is TGTGCCAGCAGTTTGGGACAAACCGGGGAGCTGTTTTTT. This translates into CASSLGQTGELFF.

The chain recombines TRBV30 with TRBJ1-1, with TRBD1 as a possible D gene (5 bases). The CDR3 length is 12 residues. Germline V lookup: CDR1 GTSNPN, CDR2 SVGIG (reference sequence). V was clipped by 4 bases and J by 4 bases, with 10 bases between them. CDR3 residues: CAWNRGTTEAFF. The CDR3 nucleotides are TGTGCCTGGAATCGGGGGACCACTGAAGCTTTCTTT.

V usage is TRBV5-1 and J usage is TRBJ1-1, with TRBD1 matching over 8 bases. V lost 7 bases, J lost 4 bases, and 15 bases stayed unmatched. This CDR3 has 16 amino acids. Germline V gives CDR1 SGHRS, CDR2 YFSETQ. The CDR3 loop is CASLGQGEGPTTEAFF. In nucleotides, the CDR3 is TGCGCCAGCCTTGGACAGGGCGAAGGTCCGACCACTGAAGCTTTCTTT.

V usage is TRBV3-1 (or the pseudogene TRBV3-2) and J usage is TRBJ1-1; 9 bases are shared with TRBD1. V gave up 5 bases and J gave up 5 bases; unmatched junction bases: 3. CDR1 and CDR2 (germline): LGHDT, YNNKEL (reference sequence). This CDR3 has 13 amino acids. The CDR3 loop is CASSAGQGTEAFF. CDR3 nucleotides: TGTGCCAGCAGCGCCGGACAGGGGACTGAAGCTTTCTTT.